This TCR beta chain was identified in a study of blood T cell repertoires in COVID-19. J gave up 4 bases and V 0 bases, and 1 base lay outside the gene matches. The CDR3 contains 15 residues. CDR1 and CDR2 (germline): SNHLY, FYNNEI. This table comes from immunoSEQ multiplex PCR, and its TCRdb copy is limited to in-frame clones, with some not included. The sample has a few hundred thousand clones, roughly 88% seen once. This clone appeared once. The sequence derives from a woman in her 30s with COVID-19, enrolled during active disease. The sequencing sample was made of peripheral blood. This sequence joins TRBV2 and TRBJ1-2; 11 bases agree with TRBD1. CDR3 nucleotides: TGTGCCAGCAGTGAAGCAGGGACAGGGGGCTATGGCTACACCTTC. It translates to CASSEAGTGGYGYTF.